The next 32 T cell receptor beta chains were all read from a single sample in a study of identical twins. TCRdb processed the 5' RACE reads anew with MiXCR; each CDR3 protein has one entry. The sample has about 200,000 distinct CDR3 sequences, 15% seen once. The same sample was also used in a study of T cells expressing NK-cell markers.

The material sequenced was CD8+ T cells sorted from blood. These receptors came from a woman in her late teens or twenties in good health.

The J gene is TRBJ1-6, the V gene TRBV5-4; no definite D call. V gave up 0 bases and J gave up 7 bases, with 5 bases separating them. Germline lookup yields CDR1 SGHNT and CDR2 YYREEE (reference sequence). The CDR3 has 13 residues. Written as DNA, the CDR3 is TGTGCCAGCAGCTTGGGAGGAAATTCACCCCTCCACTTT. Its translation: CASSLGGNSPLHF. Based on the CDR3 plus reference TRBV5-4 and TRBJ1-6, the full variable domain is ETGVTQSPTHLIKTRGQQVTLRCSSQSGHNTVSWYQQALGQGPQFIFQYYREEENGRGNFPPRFSGLQFPNYSSELNVNALELDDSALYLCASSLGGNSPLHFGNGTRLTVT.

Many counts were recorded for this clonotype. The CDR3 DNA is TGTGCCAGCAGGGACAGCTCCTACGAGCAGTACTTC. Encoded protein: CASRDSSYEQYF. The V gene is TRBV12-3 or TRBV12-4, the J gene TRBJ2-7; tentatively, D is TRBD1 (6 bases). Trimming stripped 6 bases from V and 0 bases from J, with 6 bases between. The CDR3 has 12 amino acids.

This clonotype was found a few times. This chain connects TRBV9 to TRBJ2-3; a possible D gene is TRBD2 (5 bases). Trimming took off 1 base at V and 2 bases at J, with 14 bases between the two ends. The CDR3 runs to 16 residues. Germline lookup yields CDR1 SGDLS and CDR2 YYNGEE. CDR3 nucleotide sequence: TGTGCCAGCAGCGTACTAGCTGATCCCTACACAGATACGCAGTATTTT. The encoded protein is CASSVLADPYTDTQYF. Full variable domain (rest looked up from reference TRBV9 and TRBJ2-3): DSGVTQTPKHLITATGQRVTLRCSPRSGDLSVYWYQQSLDQGLQFLIQYYNGEERAKGNILERFSAQQFPDLHSELNLSSLELGDSALYFCASSVLADPYTDTQYFGPGTRLTVL.

The chain joins TRBV4-1 to TRBJ2-3, with no clear D. The CDR3 spans 16 residues. Per germline, CDR1 MGHRA and CDR2 YSYEKL. V was clipped by 4 bases and J by 3 bases, with 17 bases between them. CDR3: CASSPQTRERTDTQYF. The CDR3 nucleotides read TGCGCCAGCAGCCCCCAAACCCGAGAGAGGACAGATACGCAGTATTTT.

The chain has TRBV7-7 and TRBJ2-1, with 7 bases that match TRBD2. CDR1 is SSHAT, CDR2 FNYEAQ, per germline (reference sequence). CDR3 length equals 16 residues. V was clipped by 5 bases and J by 0 bases; unmatched bases: 7. The CDR3 loop is CASSLIAGSSYNEQFF. The CDR3 DNA sequence: TGTGCCAGCAGCCTGATAGCGGGTAGCTCCTACAATGAGCAGTTCTTC.

The chain is built from TRBV15 and TRBJ2-5, with a tentative D call TRBD2 (6 bases). The CDR3 has 14 amino acids. The germline CDR1 and CDR2 sequences are LNHNV and YYDKDF (reference sequence). The V and J ends lost 1 base and 1 base respectively, with 7 bases between them. The chain's CDR3 is CATSRGTTQETQYF. For the CDR3, the DNA is TGTGCCACCAGCAGAGGGACTACCCAAGAGACCCAGTACTTC.

This clonotype came up a few times. The V call is TRBV2, the J call TRBJ2-1, with D possibly TRBD1 on 5 matching bases. CDR3 length: 17 amino acids. V gave up 8 bases and J gave up 0 bases, with 20 bases separating them. Germline assignment: CDR1 SNHLY and CDR2 FYNNEI. The CDR3 protein is CASDPQAAKSSYNEQFF. In DNA form, the CDR3 reads TGTGCCAGCGATCCACAGGCAGCCAAGAGCTCCTACAATGAGCAGTTCTTC.

This chain links TRBV9 with TRBJ1-2; D may be TRBD1 (5 bases). V was cut by 3 bases and J by 7 bases, with 13 bases left in between. Per the germline V gene, CDR1 is SGDLS and CDR2 is YYNGEE. The CDR3 length is 13 residues. The CDR3 DNA is TGTGCCAGCAGCGGGGACCTCCCGGGTGGCTACACCTTC. It codes for CASSGDLPGGYTF.

This clonotype was seen a few times. J is TRBJ2-3 and V is TRBV7-8; TRBD2 matches at 9 bases. This CDR3 region has 15 residues. CDR1 is SGHVS and CDR2 is FQNEAQ in the germline V gene. Trimming at V came to 6 bases and at J to 0 bases, leaving 4 bases not matched to a gene. CDR3 residues: CASRLLAGSTDTQYF. In DNA form, the CDR3 reads TGTGCCAGCAGGTTACTAGCGGGTAGCACAGATACGCAGTATTTT.

This clonotype was counted at least ten times. The chain has TRBV29-1 and TRBJ2-1; 9 bases are shared with TRBD2. The CDR3 runs to 16 residues. V dropped 1 base and J dropped 8; count of bases not matched to a gene: 12. CDR1 and CDR2 from the germline V gene are SQVTM and ANQGSEA. The CDR3 region is CSVEGGGLAGKDEQFF. The CDR3 region has the DNA TGCAGCGTTGAAGGAGGGGGGCTAGCGGGAAAGGATGAGCAGTTCTTC.

V and J are TRBV12-3 or TRBV12-4 and TRBJ2-7, with 13 bases aligning to TRBD2. The junction had 6 bases not matched to a gene; V was cut back by 5 bases and J by 5 bases. This CDR3 region has 15 residues. Here the CDR3 reads CASSPTGTSGDEQYF. The CDR3, as DNA: TGTGCCAGCAGTCCGACCGGGACTAGCGGGGACGAGCAGTACTTC.

This clonotype was seen only a few times. This chain links TRBV3-1 with TRBJ2-1; 7 bases map to TRBD2. The CDR3 loop spans 16 amino acids. Per the germline V gene, CDR1 is LGHDT and CDR2 is YNNKEL (reference sequence). J gave up 7 bases and V 2 bases, and 11 bases lay outside the gene matches. CDR3 bases: TGTGCCAGCAGCCAACTAGGCGGGAGAATCTATAATGAGCAGTTCTTC. Amino acid sequence: CASSQLGGRIYNEQFF.

This clonotype was seen a few times. V and J are TRBV2 and TRBJ2-5; D perhaps matches TRBD1 (5 bases). The CDR3 is made up of 13 amino acids. Deletions cut 0 bases from V and 3 bases from J, with 5 bases between. CDR1 is SNHLY, CDR2 FYNNEI, per germline. The CDR3 DNA sequence: TGTGCCAGCAGTGAAGCCAGGGAAGAGACCCAGTACTTC. Translated, it gives CASSEAREETQYF. Supplemented by reference TRBV2 and TRBJ2-5, the full variable domain reads EPEVTQTPSHQVTQMGQEVILRCVPISNHLYFYWYRQILGQKVEFLVSFYNNEISEKSEIFDDQFSVERPDGSNFTLKIRSTKLEDSAMYFCASSEAREETQYFGPGTRLLVL.

This chain connects TRBV12-3 or TRBV12-4 to TRBJ2-3, with 10 bases lining up with TRBD2. The junction had 14 bases not matched to a gene; V was cut back by 6 bases and J by 2 bases. This CDR3 is built from 18 residues. The CDR3 DNA is TGTGCCAGCAGGCCACTACTTAGCGGGGGGCCCTTCACAGATACGCAGTATTTT. Translating gives CASRPLLSGGPFTDTQYF.

This clonotype has just a few counts. The chain has TRBV4-1 and TRBJ2-2; D is ambiguous. The CDR3 has 12 residues. Germline CDR1 is MGHRA and CDR2 is YSYEKL. The germline V and J ends were trimmed by 3 bases and 5 bases, with 4 bases remaining between them. The CDR3 DNA reads as TGCGCCAGCAGCCATTTTACCGGGGAGCTGTTTTTT. Translation gives CASSHFTGELFF.

V usage is TRBV6-5 and J usage is TRBJ2-1; 8 nucleotides line up with TRBD1. Losses at the gene ends were 2 bases for V and 10 bases for J; bases not matched to a gene: 7. Germline CDR1 is MNHEY and CDR2 is SVGAGI. The CDR3 totals 14 residues. The CDR3 is CASSYPDRAGEQFF. The CDR3 DNA sequence: TGTGCCAGCAGTTACCCGGACAGGGCCGGAGAGCAGTTCTTC.

J is TRBJ2-7 and V is TRBV4-3; D unresolved. The V gene lost 0 bases and the J gene lost 3 bases, with 12 bases spanning the gap. Germline V gives CDR1 LGHNA, CDR2 YSLEER. This CDR3 has 15 amino acids. The CDR3 loop is CASSQDSPSVYEQYF. In nucleotides, the CDR3 is TGCGCCAGCAGCCAAGATTCGCCCTCGGTCTACGAGCAGTACTTC.

In this sample, this clonotype turned up a few times. The rearrangement uses TRBV12-5 and TRBJ2-1; D may be TRBD1 (5 bases). Trimming took 6 bases from V and 3 from J, leaving 9 bases between them. Looked up from germline, CDR1 is LGHNT and CDR2 is FRNRAP. CDR3 size: 13 residues. The CDR3: CASGKTDYNEQFF. CDR3 in DNA: TGTGCTAGTGGGAAGACAGACTACAATGAGCAGTTCTTC.

This clonotype was detected only a few times. CDR3 in amino acids: CASSFGGLSNSYNEQFF. Written as DNA, the CDR3 is TGTGCCAGCAGCTTTGGGGGACTGAGTAACTCCTACAATGAGCAGTTCTTC. J is TRBJ2-1 and V is TRBV11-2, with D possibly TRBD2 on 6 matching bases. In germline, CDR1 is SGHAT, CDR2 FQNNGV. This CDR3 comprises 17 residues. Trimming left V 3 bases short and J 0 bases short, with 15 bases between.

The rearrangement joins TRBV11-2 to TRBJ2-7; 8 positions agree with TRBD1. Germline lookup yields CDR1 SGHAT and CDR2 FQNNGV. J gave up 3 bases and V 5 bases, and 3 bases lay outside the gene matches. The CDR3 contains 13 residues. In DNA form, the CDR3 reads TGTGCCAGCAGCATGGGACAGGTCTACGAGCAGTACTTC. Its translation is CASSMGQVYEQYF. Full variable domain (rest looked up from reference TRBV11-2 and TRBJ2-7): EAGVAQSPRYKIIEKRQSVAFWCNPISGHATLYWYQQILGQGPKLLIQFQNNGVVDDSQLPKDRFSAERLKGVDSTLKIQPAKLEDSAVYLCASSMGQVYEQYFGPGTRLTVT.

V and J are TRBV6-1 and TRBJ2-3; no reliable D call. CDR3 length: 15 residues. CDR1 and CDR2 from the germline V gene are MNHNS and SASEGT. V dropped 5 bases and J dropped 0 bases, with 12 bases sitting between them. The CDR3 bases are TGTGCCAGCAGTCCTCTTTCAAGCAGCACAGATACGCAGTATTTT. This sequence encodes CASSPLSSSTDTQYF.

This clonotype showed up just a few times. The J gene is TRBJ2-1, the V gene TRBV5-6; D tentatively reads TRBD1 or TRBD2 (5 bases each). Between the trimmed V and J ends, which lost 0 bases and 15 bases, there was a span of 16 bases. The CDR3 has 13 residues. The germline V gene has CDR1 SGHDT and CDR2 YYEEEE. The CDR3 loop is CASSLAQGEEGFF. In DNA form, the CDR3 reads TGTGCCAGCAGCTTGGCCCAGGGAGAGGAAGGGTTCTTC. Together with reference TRBV5-6 and TRBJ2-1, the CDR3 gives the full variable domain: DAGVTQSPTHLIKTRGQQVTLRCSPKSGHDTVSWYQQALGQGPQFIFQYYEEEERQRGNFPDRFSGHQFPNYSSELNVNALLLGDSALYLCASSLAQGEEGFFGPGTRLTVL.

The V and J genes are TRBV7-9 and TRBJ1-1; D unresolved. Germline lookup yields CDR1 SEHNR and CDR2 FQNEAQ (reference sequence). Trimming cost V 1 base and J 7 bases, with 10 bases left between them. The CDR3 runs to 13 residues. The CDR3 coding sequence is TGTGCCAGCAGCTTAGAGTTGCCGGTTGAAGCTTTCTTT. Translating it yields CASSLELPVEAFF. Supplemented by reference TRBV7-9 and TRBJ1-1, the full variable domain reads DTGVSQNPRHKITKRGQNVTFRCDPISEHNRLYWYRQTLGQGPEFLTYFQNEAQLEKSRLLSDRFSAERPKGSFSTLEIQRTEQGDSAMYLCASSLELPVEAFFGQGTRLTVV.

The V gene is TRBV20-1, the J gene TRBJ1-4; D perhaps matches TRBD1 (6 bases). The germline CDR1 and CDR2 sequences are DFQATT and SNEGSKA (reference sequence). Trimming stripped 4 bases from V and 7 bases from J, with 19 bases between. This CDR3 is built from 15 residues. CDR3 sequence: CSATIPQGLGEKLFF. Here the CDR3 DNA reads TGCAGTGCTACCATCCCCCAGGGGTTGGGTGAAAAACTGTTTTTT.

V is TRBV9 and J is TRBJ2-3; D ambiguous. CDR3 length: 13 amino acids. The V gene lost 5 bases and the J gene lost 2 bases, with 9 bases spanning the gap. The germline gives CDR1 SGDLS, CDR2 YYNGEE. This CDR3 is CASRPPITDTQYF. CDR3 nucleotide sequence: TGTGCCAGCAGACCTCCGATCACAGATACGCAGTATTTT.

A few counts support this clonotype. The chain is built from TRBV20-1 and TRBJ2-7; 7 nucleotides agree with TRBD2. Germline loops: CDR1 DFQATT, CDR2 SNEGSKA (reference sequence). V was pared by 6 bases and J by 1 base, with 12 bases of the junction left unmatched. The CDR3 is 15 residues long. The CDR3 DNA sequence: TGCAGTGCCAAAGGGAGCGGGGAATTTTCCTACGAGCAGTACTTC. Its protein product is CSAKGSGEFSYEQYF.

This clonotype appeared a few times. The chain has TRBV3-1 and TRBJ2-1; no definite D call. CDR1 and CDR2 (germline): LGHDT, YNNKEL (reference sequence). Trimming left V 0 bases short and J 2 bases short, with 8 bases between. The CDR3 is 15 residues long. CDR3 DNA: TGTGCCAGCAGCCAAGAGGGCCTGACCTACAATGAGCAGTTCTTC. Protein product: CASSQEGLTYNEQFF.

The chain employs TRBV19 and TRBJ2-7; possible D gene TRBD2, 5 bases. Trimming cost V 6 bases and J 2 bases, with 17 bases left between them. The CDR3 is made up of 15 amino acids. The V gene's germline CDR1 is LNHDA and CDR2 SQIVND (reference sequence). For the CDR3, the DNA is TGTGCCAGTAGCCTATCCTCCGGGAACACCTACGAGCAGTACTTC. This sequence encodes CASSLSSGNTYEQYF.

The chain uses TRBV29-1 and TRBJ1-1; 7 bases fit TRBD1. CDR1 is SQVTM and CDR2 is ANQGSEA in the germline V gene. The junction had 14 bases not matched to a gene; V was cut back by 7 bases and J by 0 bases. The CDR3 has 16 residues. CDR3 loop: CSARRARDSLNTEAFF. CDR3 DNA: TGCAGCGCCCGTCGCGCCCGGGACAGCCTGAACACTGAAGCTTTCTTT.

This chain links TRBV3-1 with TRBJ2-1; D unresolved. Germline loops: CDR1 LGHDT, CDR2 YNNKEL (reference sequence). The V end was cut by 3 bases, the J end by 6 bases, with 9 bases between. CDR3 length: 13 residues. The CDR3 reads CASSQVNFNEQFF. The CDR3 region has the DNA TGTGCCAGCAGCCAGGTTAACTTCAATGAGCAGTTCTTC.

This clonotype was detected a few times. The rearrangement uses TRBV7-9 and TRBJ1-4; possibly TRBD1 for D (6 bases). The CDR3 has 15 residues. Germline CDR1 SEHNR, CDR2 FQNEAQ (reference sequence). Trimming shortened V by 6 bases and J by 8 bases, and 19 bases separated the two germline ends. CDR3 sequence: CASRRGGDPNEKLFF. The CDR3 DNA sequence: TGTGCCAGCAGGAGAGGGGGGGACCCGAACGAAAAACTGTTTTTT.

This chain uses TRBV7-9 with TRBJ2-2, with 8 bases matching TRBD2. The CDR3 is 16 residues long. Germline V lookup: CDR1 SEHNR, CDR2 FQNEAQ (reference sequence). With V trimmed by 4 bases and J by 2 bases, 6 bases remained unmatched. Written as DNA, the CDR3 is TGTGCCAGCAGCTCGTATGCGGGAGGTAACACCGGGGAGCTGTTTTTT. The encoded protein is CASSSYAGGNTGELFF.